This T cell receptor (beta chain) originates from a study of beta chain features in type 1 diabetes. As regards this clone: Its antigen is as yet unknown.

One heparinised blood draw averaging roughly 120 mL was given by each donor. Purity (above 98%) was reached by all sorted populations. Every isolated RNA sample was fully reverse transcribed, so sequencing captured expressed TCRB transcripts. Libraries were prepared by immunoSEQ multiplex PCR; TCRdb keeps only in-frame clonotypes and omits some of them. Found here are 150,000 to 160,000 clones, approximately 12% of them singletons; the top ten hold about 2.1%. General study points: Significant though moderate, a shortening of TCRB CDR3s appeared in all four CD4+ subsets of Type 1 diabetes patients. The similarity of naive, central memory and Treg TCRB repertoires appeared greater among patients than among healthy donors.

The sequence derives from a man aged 18 to 30 in good health. Sequenced sample: central memory CD4+ T cells from blood.

The CDR3 loop is CASSERSGRETQYF. The CDR3 coding sequence is TGTGCCAGCAGTGAAAGGTCGGGGCGCGAGACCCAGTACTTC. The chain uses TRBV6-1 and TRBJ2-5, with D possibly being TRBD1 or TRBD2 (5 bases each). CDR1 is MNHNS, CDR2 SASEGT, per germline. Trimming stripped 2 bases from V and 5 bases from J, with 12 bases between. This CDR3 spans 14 amino acids.